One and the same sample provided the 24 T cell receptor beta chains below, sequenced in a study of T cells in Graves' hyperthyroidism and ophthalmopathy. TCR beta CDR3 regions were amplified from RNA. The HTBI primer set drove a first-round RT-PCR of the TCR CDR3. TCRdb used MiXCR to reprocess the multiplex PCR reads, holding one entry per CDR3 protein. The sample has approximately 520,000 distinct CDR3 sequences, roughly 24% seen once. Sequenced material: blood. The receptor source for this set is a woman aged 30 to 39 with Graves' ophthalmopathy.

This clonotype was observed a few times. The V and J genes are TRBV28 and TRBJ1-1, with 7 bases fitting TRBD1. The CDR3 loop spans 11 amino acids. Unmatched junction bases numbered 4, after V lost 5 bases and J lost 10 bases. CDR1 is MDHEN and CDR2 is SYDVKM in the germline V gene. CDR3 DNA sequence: TGTGCCAGCAGTGCAGGGGGACGAGCTTTCTTT. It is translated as CASSAGGRAFF.

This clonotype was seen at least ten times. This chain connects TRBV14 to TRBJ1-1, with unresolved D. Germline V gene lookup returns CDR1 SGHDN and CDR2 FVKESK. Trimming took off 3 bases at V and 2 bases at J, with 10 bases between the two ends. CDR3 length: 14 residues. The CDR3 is CASSQSYFNTEAFF. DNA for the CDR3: TGTGCCAGCAGCCAGTCGTACTTTAACACTGAAGCTTTCTTT.

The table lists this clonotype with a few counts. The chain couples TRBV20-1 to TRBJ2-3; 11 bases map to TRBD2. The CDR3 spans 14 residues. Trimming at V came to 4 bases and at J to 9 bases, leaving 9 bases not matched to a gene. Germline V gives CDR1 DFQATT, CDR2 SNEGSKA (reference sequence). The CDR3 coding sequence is TGCAGTGCTAAAGATATGCTAGCGGGGGGCACGCAGTATTTT. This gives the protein CSAKDMLAGGTQYF.

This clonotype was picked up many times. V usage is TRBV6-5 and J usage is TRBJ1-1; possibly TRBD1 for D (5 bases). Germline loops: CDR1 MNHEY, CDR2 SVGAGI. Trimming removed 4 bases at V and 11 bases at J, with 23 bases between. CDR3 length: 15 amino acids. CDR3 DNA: TGTGCCAGCAGTTGGCGCCGGGACTCCCCCGTGGGGGCTTTCTTT. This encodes CASSWRRDSPVGAFF.

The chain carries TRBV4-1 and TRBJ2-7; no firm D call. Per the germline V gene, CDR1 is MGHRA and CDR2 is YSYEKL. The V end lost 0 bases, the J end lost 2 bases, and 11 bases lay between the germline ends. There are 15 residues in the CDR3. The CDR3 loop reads CASSQDSWSTYEQYF. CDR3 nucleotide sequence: TGCGCCAGCAGCCAAGATTCTTGGAGTACCTACGAGCAGTACTTC.

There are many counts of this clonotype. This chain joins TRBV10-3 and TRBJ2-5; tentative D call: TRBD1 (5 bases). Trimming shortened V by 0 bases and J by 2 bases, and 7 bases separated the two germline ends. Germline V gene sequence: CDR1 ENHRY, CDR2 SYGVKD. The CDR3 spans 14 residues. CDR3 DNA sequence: TGTGCCATCAGTGAGTCGACAGTTCAAGAGACCCAGTACTTC. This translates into CAISESTVQETQYF.

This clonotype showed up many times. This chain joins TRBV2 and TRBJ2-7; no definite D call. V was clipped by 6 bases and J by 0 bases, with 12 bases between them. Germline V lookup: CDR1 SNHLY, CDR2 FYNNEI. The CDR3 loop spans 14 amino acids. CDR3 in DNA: TGTGCCAGCAGGGGCAGACTCTTCTCCTACGAGCAGTACTTC. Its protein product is CASRGRLFSYEQYF.

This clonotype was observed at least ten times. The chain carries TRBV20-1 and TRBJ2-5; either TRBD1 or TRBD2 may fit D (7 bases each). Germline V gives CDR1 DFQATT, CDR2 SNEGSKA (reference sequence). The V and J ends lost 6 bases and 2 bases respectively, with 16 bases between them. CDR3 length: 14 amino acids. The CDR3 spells CSAEGAAGQETQYF. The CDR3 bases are TGCAGTGCAGAGGGGGCAGCGGGGCAAGAGACCCAGTACTTC.

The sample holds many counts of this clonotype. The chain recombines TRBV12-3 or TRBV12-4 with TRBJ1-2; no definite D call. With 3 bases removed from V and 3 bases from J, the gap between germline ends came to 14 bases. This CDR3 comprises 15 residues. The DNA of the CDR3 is TGTGCCAGCAGTTTTCTCCCCACGGAGTACTATGGCTACACCTTC. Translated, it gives CASSFLPTEYYGYTF.

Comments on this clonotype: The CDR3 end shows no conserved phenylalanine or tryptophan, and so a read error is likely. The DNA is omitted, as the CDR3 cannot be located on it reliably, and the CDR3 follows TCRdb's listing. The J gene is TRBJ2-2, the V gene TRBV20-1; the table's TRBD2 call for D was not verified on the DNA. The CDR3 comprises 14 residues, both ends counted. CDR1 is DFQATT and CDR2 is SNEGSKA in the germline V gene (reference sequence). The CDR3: CSATVLVRTGELCY.

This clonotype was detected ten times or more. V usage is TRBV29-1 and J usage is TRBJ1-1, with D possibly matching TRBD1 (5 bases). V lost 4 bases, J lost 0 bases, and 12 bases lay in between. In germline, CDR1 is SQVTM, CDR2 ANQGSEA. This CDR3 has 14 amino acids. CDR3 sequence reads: CSVGLQAMNTEAFF. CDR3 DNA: TGCAGCGTTGGCCTACAGGCCATGAACACTGAAGCTTTCTTT.

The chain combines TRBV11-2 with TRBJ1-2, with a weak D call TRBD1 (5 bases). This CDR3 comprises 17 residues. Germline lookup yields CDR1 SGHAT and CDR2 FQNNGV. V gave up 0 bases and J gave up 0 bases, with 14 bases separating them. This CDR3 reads CASSLEGDTITNYGYTF. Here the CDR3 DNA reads TGTGCCAGCAGCTTAGAGGGGGATACCATTACTAACTATGGCTACACCTTC.

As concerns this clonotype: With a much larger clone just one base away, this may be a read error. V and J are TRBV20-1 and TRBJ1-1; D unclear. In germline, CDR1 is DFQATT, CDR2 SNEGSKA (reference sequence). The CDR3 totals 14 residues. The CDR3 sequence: CSAGDATANTEAFF. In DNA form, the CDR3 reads TGCAGTGCTGGAGATGCAACAGCAAACACTGAAGCTTTCTTT.

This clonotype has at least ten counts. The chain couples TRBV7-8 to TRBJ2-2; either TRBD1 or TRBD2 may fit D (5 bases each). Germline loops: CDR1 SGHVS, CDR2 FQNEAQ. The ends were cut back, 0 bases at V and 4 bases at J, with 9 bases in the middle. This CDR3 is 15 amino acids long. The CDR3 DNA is TGTGCCAGCAGCTTAGCATTGGGGGTCACCGGGGAGCTGTTTTTT. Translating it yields CASSLALGVTGELFF.

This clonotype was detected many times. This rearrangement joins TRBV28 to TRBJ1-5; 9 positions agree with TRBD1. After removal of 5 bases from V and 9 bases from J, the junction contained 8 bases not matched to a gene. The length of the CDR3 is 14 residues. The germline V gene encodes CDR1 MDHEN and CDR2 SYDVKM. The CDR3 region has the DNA TGTGCCAGCAGTCCGGGACAGGGAGGTCGGCCCCAGCATTTT. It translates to CASSPGQGGRPQHF.

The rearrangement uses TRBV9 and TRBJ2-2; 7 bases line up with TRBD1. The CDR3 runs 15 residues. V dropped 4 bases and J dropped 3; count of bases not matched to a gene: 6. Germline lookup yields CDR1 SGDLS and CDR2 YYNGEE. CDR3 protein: CASSTRDSYTGELFF. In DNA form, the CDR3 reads TGTGCCAGCAGCACCCGGGACAGTTACACCGGGGAGCTGTTTTTT.

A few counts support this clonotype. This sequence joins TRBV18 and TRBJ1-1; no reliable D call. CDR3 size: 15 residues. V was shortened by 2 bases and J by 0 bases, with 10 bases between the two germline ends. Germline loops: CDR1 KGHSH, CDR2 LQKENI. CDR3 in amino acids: CASSPAVNLNTEAFF. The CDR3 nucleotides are TGTGCCAGCTCACCAGCTGTGAACCTGAACACTGAAGCTTTCTTT.

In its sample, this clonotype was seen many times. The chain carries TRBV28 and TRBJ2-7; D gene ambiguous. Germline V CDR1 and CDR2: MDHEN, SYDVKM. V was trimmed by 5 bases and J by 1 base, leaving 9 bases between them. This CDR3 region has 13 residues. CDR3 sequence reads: CASSATASYEQYF. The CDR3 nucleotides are TGTGCCAGCAGTGCCACAGCTTCCTACGAGCAGTACTTC.

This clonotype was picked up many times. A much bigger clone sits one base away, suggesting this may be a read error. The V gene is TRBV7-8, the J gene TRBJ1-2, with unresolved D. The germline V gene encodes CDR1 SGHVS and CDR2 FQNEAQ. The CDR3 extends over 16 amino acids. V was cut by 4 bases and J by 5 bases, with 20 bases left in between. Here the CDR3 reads CASSSANAKIAYGYTF. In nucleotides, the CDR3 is TGTGCCAGCAGCTCAGCTAACGCCAAGATAGCTTATGGCTACACCTTC.

The CDR3 coding sequence is TGTGCCAGCACCAGAGGGGGGACAGGGGATGGCTACACCTTC. Residues: CASTRGGTGDGYTF. This sequence joins TRBV6-1 and TRBJ1-2; 10 bases line up with TRBD1. The CDR3 contains 14 residues. Germline assignment: CDR1 MNHNS and CDR2 SASEGT. The V and J ends lost 7 bases and 6 bases, in that order; junction bases with no gene match: 8.

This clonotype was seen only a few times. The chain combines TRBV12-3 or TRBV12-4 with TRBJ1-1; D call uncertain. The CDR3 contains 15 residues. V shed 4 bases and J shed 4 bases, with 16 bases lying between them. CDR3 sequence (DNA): TGTGCCAGCAGTTCGAAGAGACCCGAGGGCACTGAAGCTTTCTTT. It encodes CASSSKRPEGTEAFF.

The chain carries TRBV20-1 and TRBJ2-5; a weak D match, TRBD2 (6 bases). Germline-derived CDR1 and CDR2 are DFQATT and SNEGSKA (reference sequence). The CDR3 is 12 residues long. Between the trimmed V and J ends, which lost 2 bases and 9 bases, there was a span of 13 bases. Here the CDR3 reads CSARTGWEAQYF. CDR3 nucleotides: TGCAGTGCTAGAACGGGTTGGGAGGCCCAGTACTTC.

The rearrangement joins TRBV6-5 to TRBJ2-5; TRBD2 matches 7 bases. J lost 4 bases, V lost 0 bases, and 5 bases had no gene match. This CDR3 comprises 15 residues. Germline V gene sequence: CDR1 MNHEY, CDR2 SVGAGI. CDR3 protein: CASSYSRVAGETQYF. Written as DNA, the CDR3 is TGTGCCAGCAGTTACTCGAGGGTAGCGGGAGAGACCCAGTACTTC.

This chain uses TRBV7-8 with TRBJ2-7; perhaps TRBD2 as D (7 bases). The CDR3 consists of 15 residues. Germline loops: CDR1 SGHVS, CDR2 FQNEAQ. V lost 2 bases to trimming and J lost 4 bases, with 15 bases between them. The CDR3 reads CASSLYSGGAYEQYF. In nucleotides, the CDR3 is TGTGCCAGCAGCTTATATAGTGGGGGGGCTTACGAGCAGTACTTC.